This T cell receptor beta chain originates from a study of STAT5B mutations in CD4+ large granular lymphocyte leukemia (dated by TCRdb to between 2021 and 2022). For context, the study as a whole: Among healthy controls, the CDR3 'QG' motif was associated with a particular HLA allele. The study compared the TCRbeta repertoires of patients with CD4+ T-cell large granular lymphocyte leukemia against those of healthy blood donors. Flow cytometry on FACSCanto II or FACSVerse confirmed that purified fractions exceeded 95% purity among lymphocytes. The full study reports these points: Enrichment of TRBV06-family usage was observed among the top patient clones (8/27) relative to healthy controls (2/35). Data were not HLA-matched; higher clonality in CD4+ versus CD8+ T-LGLL could reflect the relatively small sample size. CD4-sorted patient repertoires appeared more clonal than healthy CD4+ repertoires, and this difference persisted after removing the putative leukemic clones. Each patient's main leukemic clonotypes were private, but more than 20% of these clonotypes showed up at low frequency in the non-leukemic repertoires of other patients.

TCRbeta rearrangements were sequenced from genomic DNA using the immunoSEQ assay at survey resolution. The paper's processing steps were these. In the TCR sequencing data, the lowest productive clonotype frequency that could be detected was 2.59 x 10-5. Analyses included only productive TCRbeta rearrangements, meaning complete and in-frame sequences. The clonality of each sample was calculated as Simpson clonality in the immunoSEQ Analyzer version 3.0. Clones were categorized by frequency as very rare, small, medium, large (1-20%) or hyperexpanded (>20%). Generation probabilities were estimated with OLGA 1.2.3, V-gene circos plots were made with VDJtools, specificities were looked up in VDJdb, and CDR3 motifs were identified with GLIPH. Not all clones reach the TCRdb copy of this immuneACCESS table, which keeps in-frame sequences only. Checked studies attribute under half of the gap to unresolved V genes and leave the rest unexplained. For V, J and clone size, that table is used; D and trimming come from the DNA. The sample table holds about 22,000 clones, of which around 81% were seen once. Of the sample, 0.42% is held by the ten largest clones.

CDR1 and CDR2 (SGHTA, FQGNSA) derive from the germline V gene. Trimming removed 3 bases from V and 0 bases from J, leaving 8 bases between the germline ends. Spanning cysteine to phenylalanine, the CDR3 consists of 14 amino acids. CDR3 DNA only is kept here, 42 bases in frame from base 1. Concerning this clone: It has no known antigen specificity. Within one base of it there is no much larger clone, and no base qualities were kept.

Healthy controls were roughly 35 blood donors whose buffy coats came from the Finnish Red Cross blood service. All TCR-sequenced material derived from peripheral blood: patient blood samples and healthy donor buffy coats. Ficoll-Hypaque gradient centrifugation was used to isolate peripheral blood mononuclear cells. For the healthy controls, CD4+ cells were obtained from buffy coats by magnetic purification. Genomic DNA was extracted using the Gentra Puregene Cell and Tissue kit, and a Qubit 2.0 fluorometer was used to quantify it. The source material was CD4+ T cells from blood buffy coats. This chain is built from TRBV7-2 and TRBJ2-5; 5 matching bases give a weak D call of TRBD1. This clonotype was obtained from a human donor in good health. In nucleotide form, the sequence is TGTGCCAGCAGCTTGACAGCGTACCAAGAGACCCAGTACTTC. Its protein is CASSLTAYQETQYF.